The text below deals with one T cell receptor beta chain. Its antigen is as yet unknown. This record comes from a study of Ad26.COV2.S vaccination and SARS-CoV-2 variants. Study background: Once or twice, 56 days apart, Ad26.COV2.S was delivered intramuscularly. General study results and limits: Substantial breadth was reportedly displayed by spike-specific CD8+ and CD4+ T cell responses after vaccination. Researchers cautioned that TCR breadth and depth analyses may have underestimated total T cell responses. Measurement of non-spike TCR breadth gave similar results in vaccine and placebo recipients.

Data came from immunoSEQ multiplex PCR; TCRdb stores just in-frame clones and leaves some out. The sample has around 300,000 clones; 86% are singletons. Treatment indicated: around 19 received Ad26.COV2.S at low or high dose, single or two shots; several received placebo; per-sample allocation not given. Vaccine and placebo recipients were sampled on day 63 after the first injection. The CDR3 loop spans 13 amino acids. V gave up 4 bases and J gave up 4 bases, with 8 bases separating them. The V gene's germline CDR1 is SGHTA and CDR2 FQGNSA. Specimen: peripheral blood, collected in a trial of Ad26.COV2.S vaccine versus placebo. V gene TRBV7-2 combines with J gene TRBJ2-1, with a weak D call TRBD2 (5 bases). The clonotype comes from a person aged 18 to 65 who received the Ad26.COV2.S COVID-19 vaccine or a placebo. CDR3 sequence: CASSSGLYNEQFF. In DNA form, the CDR3 reads TGTGCCAGCAGCTCCGGACTTTACAATGAGCAGTTCTTC.